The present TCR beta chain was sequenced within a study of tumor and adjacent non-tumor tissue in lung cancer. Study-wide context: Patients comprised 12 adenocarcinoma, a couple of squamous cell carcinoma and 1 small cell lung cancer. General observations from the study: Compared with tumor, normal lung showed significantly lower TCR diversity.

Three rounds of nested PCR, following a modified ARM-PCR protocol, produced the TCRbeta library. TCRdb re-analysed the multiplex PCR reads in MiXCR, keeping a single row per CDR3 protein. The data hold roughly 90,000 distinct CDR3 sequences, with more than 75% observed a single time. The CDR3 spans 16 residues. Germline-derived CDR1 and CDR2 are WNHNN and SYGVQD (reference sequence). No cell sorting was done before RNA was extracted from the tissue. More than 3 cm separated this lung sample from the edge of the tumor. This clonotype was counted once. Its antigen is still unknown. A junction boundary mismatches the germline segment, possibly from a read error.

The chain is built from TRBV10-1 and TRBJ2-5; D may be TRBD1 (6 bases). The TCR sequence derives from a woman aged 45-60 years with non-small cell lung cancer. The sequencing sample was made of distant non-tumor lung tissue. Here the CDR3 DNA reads TGCGCCGGCAGTCCACGTGGGGCCAGGGGCCAAGGGACCCAGTACTTC. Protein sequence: CAGSPRGARGQGTQYF.